Given below is one TCR beta chain in context. These data originate in a study of blood T cell repertoires in COVID-19. Study-wide background: Samples representing acute and convalescent COVID-19 were sourced from the United States, Italy and Spain. PBMCs, B-cell-depleted T cells, or T cells were the source of the cDNA or gDNA that made up the material.

The V and J ends lost 0 bases and 5 bases respectively, with 8 bases between them. This CDR3 comprises 13 residues. Germline CDR1 reads SGDLS; CDR2 reads YYNGEE. Under the authors' procedure: Reference gene primer amplification in the assay estimated nucleated cell counts. Sequencing used immunoSEQ multiplex PCR; TCRdb keeps in-frame clones, though not all of them. The DNA was the basis for D and trimming; V, J and clone size are from that table. The profile covers around 320,000 clones, with approximately 90% appearing a single time and 6.9% taken by the ten largest. Sequenced input: peripheral blood. The V call is TRBV9, the J call TRBJ2-5; D possibly corresponds to TRBD2 (5 bases). This TCR was sampled from a woman in her twenties or thirties who had recovered from COVID-19. As DNA, the CDR3 is TGTGCCAGCAGCGTAGGAGGGTCGGAGACCCAGTACTTC. Its protein is CASSVGGSETQYF. Full variable domain (rest looked up from reference TRBV9 and TRBJ2-5): DSGVTQTPKHLITATGQRVTLRCSPRSGDLSVYWYQQSLDQGLQFLIQYYNGEERAKGNILERFSAQQFPDLHSELNLSSLELGDSALYFCASSVGGSETQYFGPGTRLLVL.